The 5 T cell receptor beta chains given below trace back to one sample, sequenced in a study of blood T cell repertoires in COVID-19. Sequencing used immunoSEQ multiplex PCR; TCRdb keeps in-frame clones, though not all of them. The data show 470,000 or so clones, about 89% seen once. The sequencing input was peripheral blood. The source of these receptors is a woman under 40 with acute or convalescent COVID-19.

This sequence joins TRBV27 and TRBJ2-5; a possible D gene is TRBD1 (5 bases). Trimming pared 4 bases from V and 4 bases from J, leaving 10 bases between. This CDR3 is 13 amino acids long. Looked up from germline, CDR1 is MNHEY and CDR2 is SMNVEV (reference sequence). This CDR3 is CASSSRATETQYF. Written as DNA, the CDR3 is TGTGCCAGCAGTTCCAGGGCCACAGAGACCCAGTACTTC.

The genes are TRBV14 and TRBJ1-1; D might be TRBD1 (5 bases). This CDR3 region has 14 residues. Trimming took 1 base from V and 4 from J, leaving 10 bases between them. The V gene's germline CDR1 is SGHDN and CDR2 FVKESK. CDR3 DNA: TGTGCCAGCAGCCAAGCAGGGTCCGCCACTGAAGCTTTCTTT. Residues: CASSQAGSATEAFF.

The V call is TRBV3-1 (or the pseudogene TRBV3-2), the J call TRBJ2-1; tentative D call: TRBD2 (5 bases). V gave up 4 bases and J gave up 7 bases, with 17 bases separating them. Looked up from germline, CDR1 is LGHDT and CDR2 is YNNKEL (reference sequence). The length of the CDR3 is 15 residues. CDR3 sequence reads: CASSLRPSTGNEQFF. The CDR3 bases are TGTGCCAGCAGCCTCCGACCGAGTACGGGGAATGAGCAGTTCTTC.

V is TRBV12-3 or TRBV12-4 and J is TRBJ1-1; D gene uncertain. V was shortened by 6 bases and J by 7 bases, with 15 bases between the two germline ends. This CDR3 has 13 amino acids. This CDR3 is CASSLGGGYEAFF. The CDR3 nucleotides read TGTGCCAGCAGCTTGGGTGGAGGGTATGAAGCTTTCTTT.

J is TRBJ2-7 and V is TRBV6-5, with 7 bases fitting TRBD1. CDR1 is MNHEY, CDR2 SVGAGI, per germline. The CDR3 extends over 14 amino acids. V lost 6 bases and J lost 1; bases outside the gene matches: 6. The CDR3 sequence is CASRPQTGSYEQYF. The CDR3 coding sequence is TGTGCCAGCAGACCCCAGACAGGGTCCTACGAGCAGTACTTC.